This TCR beta chain was sequenced during a study of T cells in Graves' hyperthyroidism and ophthalmopathy. Study observations and caveats: A 13 V-J signature model discriminated ophthalmopathy versus stable hyperthyroidism. Onset of ophthalmopathy came a median around 7.1 months after the model predicted it.

Disease lasting under 3 months, a NOSPECS grade of at least 4, and a Clinical Activity Score of at least 3 were features of the ophthalmopathy patients. Diagnoses were established using clinical symptoms, serum thyroxine and TRAb, thyroid ultrasound and orbital computed tomography. CDR1 is MNHEY and CDR2 is SMNVEV in the germline V gene (reference sequence). The J segment lost 4 bases and the V segment lost 6 bases, leaving 9 bases of the junction unmatched. The CDR3 sequence is 17 residues long. Using RNA transcripts as the source, TCR beta CDR3 regions were amplified. First-round RT-PCR of the TCR CDR3 relied on the HTBI primer set. One entry per CDR3 protein results from TCRdb running MiXCR on the multiplex PCR reads. The profile covers hundreds of thousands of distinct CDR3 sequences, with around 20% appearing a single time and about 34% taken by the ten largest. Of note for this clonotype: Its antigen remains unidentified.

The clonotype originates from a man aged 25-40 years with Graves' ophthalmopathy. The chain carries TRBV27 and TRBJ2-2; 12 bases agree with TRBD2. Sample: blood. The CDR3 bases are TGTGCCAGCAGGATGACTAGCGGGAGTATTTTCACCGGGGAGCTGTTTTTT. Translated: CASRMTSGSIFTGELFF.